Following are 19 T cell receptor beta chains from one sample sequenced in a study of cytomegalovirus exposure and HLA in healthy donors. Only in-frame clones appear in the TCRdb table, and some are missing; sequencing was by immunoSEQ multiplex PCR. The profile shows some 250,000 clones, 90% of them singletons. Sequences were obtained from PBMCs. The origin of the receptors is a woman aged 30 to 39 in good health and CMV-seronegative.

The J gene is TRBJ2-3, the V gene TRBV7-3; 10 bases line up with TRBD2. The junction had 4 bases not matched to a gene; V was cut back by 4 bases and J by 0 bases. This CDR3 region has 16 residues. Germline CDR1 and CDR2: SGHTA and FQGTGA. The CDR3 sequence: CASSSGLAASTDTQYF. The CDR3 DNA reads as TGTGCCAGCAGCTCCGGACTAGCGGCTAGCACAGATACGCAGTATTTT.

This sequence joins TRBV7-9 and TRBJ2-7; 10 nucleotides align to TRBD2. Germline CDR1 reads SEHNR; CDR2 reads FQNEAQ (reference sequence). The ends lost 5 bases at V and 7 bases at J; junction bases unmatched: 11. The CDR3 sequence is 15 residues long. CDR3 DNA: TGTGCCAGCAGCAGTAAGACTAGCGGGCTCGGAGAGCAGTACTTC. Encoded protein: CASSSKTSGLGEQYF.

The CDR3 sequence is CASSPGGTAQETQYF. The CDR3 DNA reads as TGTGCCAGCAGCCCGGGGGGGACAGCCCAAGAGACCCAGTACTTC. The V and J genes are TRBV6-6 and TRBJ2-5; TRBD2 is a possible D gene (8 bases). Germline-derived CDR1 and CDR2 are MNHNY and SVGAGI (reference sequence). Trimming pared 6 bases from V and 1 base from J, leaving 15 bases between. The CDR3 totals 15 residues.

The V and J genes are TRBV29-1 and TRBJ1-4; D is undetermined. This CDR3 has 13 residues. Trimming removed 2 bases at V and 2 bases at J, with 6 bases between. The germline CDR1 and CDR2 sequences are SQVTM and ANQGSEA. The CDR3 DNA reads as TGCAGCGTTGAACTAGGTACTAATGAAAAACTGTTTTTT. This gives the protein CSVELGTNEKLFF. The variable domain in full, with the rest retrieved from reference TRBV29-1 and TRBJ1-4, is SAVISQKPSRDICQRGTSLTIQCQVDSQVTMMFWYRQQPGQSLTLIATANQGSEATYESGFVIDKFPISRPNLTFSTLTVSNMSPEDSSIYLCSVELGTNEKLFFGSGTQLSVL.

About this clone: Other DNA sequences in this specimen translate into the identical CDR3. The chain links TRBV27 to TRBJ1-1; D call uncertain. V shed 2 bases and J shed 0 bases, with 4 bases lying between them. The CDR3 is made up of 13 amino acids. Germline loops: CDR1 MNHEY, CDR2 SMNVEV (reference sequence). CDR3 sequence (DNA): TGTGCCAGCAGTTTAACTGTGAACACTGAAGCTTTCTTT. This sequence encodes CASSLTVNTEAFF.

The CDR3 is CASSWAGSTDTQYF. CDR3 nucleotides: TGTGCCAGCAGTTGGGCAGGGAGCACAGATACGCAGTATTTT. The chain couples TRBV27 to TRBJ2-3; weak D call: TRBD1 (5 bases). The V gene's germline CDR1 is MNHEY and CDR2 SMNVEV (reference sequence). V lost 4 bases, J lost 0 bases, and 8 bases lay in between. This CDR3 spans 14 amino acids.

This chain joins TRBV6-6 and TRBJ1-4; 7 bases agree with TRBD1. This CDR3 region has 14 residues. V lost 4 bases to trimming and J lost 4 bases; unmatched junction nucleotides: 3. Per germline, CDR1 MNHNY and CDR2 SVGAGI (reference sequence). The CDR3 is CASSSRDSNEKLFF. The CDR3 nucleotides read TGTGCCAGCAGTTCCAGGGACAGTAATGAAAAACTGTTTTTT.

The chain is built from TRBV29-1 and TRBJ2-2, with a possible D match to TRBD2 (5 bases). Germline assignment: CDR1 SQVTM and CDR2 ANQGSEA. CDR3 size: 13 residues. Trimming removed 4 bases at V and 6 bases at J, with 12 bases between. The CDR3 protein is CSVGGSVSGELFF. CDR3 DNA sequence: TGCAGCGTTGGTGGGAGTGTGTCCGGGGAGCTGTTTTTT.

This chain links TRBV5-4 with TRBJ2-1; D gene uncertain. Germline CDR1 reads SGHNT; CDR2 reads YYREEE (reference sequence). V lost 6 bases to trimming and J lost 2 bases, with 21 bases between them. There are 17 residues in the CDR3. This CDR3 reads CASTLGASSAAYNEQFF. In DNA, the CDR3 is TGTGCCAGCACCCTTGGAGCTAGTTCTGCGGCCTACAATGAGCAGTTCTTC.

The V and J genes are TRBV7-3 and TRBJ2-2; D possibly corresponds to TRBD2 (5 bases). Germline CDR1 reads SGHTA; CDR2 reads FQGTGA. V was cut by 5 bases and J by 4 bases, with 5 bases left in between. The CDR3 consists of 12 residues. CDR3 region: CASSGSTGELFF. The CDR3 nucleotides read TGTGCCAGCAGCGGGAGCACCGGGGAGCTGTTTTTT.

The genes are TRBV7-9 and TRBJ2-3; the D gene is possibly TRBD2 (6 bases). V lost 7 bases to trimming and J lost 4 bases, with 24 bases between them. Germline-derived CDR1 and CDR2 are SEHNR and FQNEAQ (reference sequence). This CDR3 has 17 amino acids. The CDR3 sequence: CASKPFGGGGPADTQYF. In DNA, the CDR3 is TGTGCCAGCAAACCGTTCGGGGGAGGCGGACCCGCAGATACGCAGTATTTT.

The chain has TRBV6-6 and TRBJ2-2; 9 bases fit TRBD1. CDR1 and CDR2 from the germline V gene are MNHNY and SVGAGI (reference sequence). Trimming cost V 7 bases and J 6 bases; bases outside gene matches: 9. The CDR3 runs 15 residues. Here the CDR3 DNA reads TGTGCCAGCACCCGGACAGGGGAGGTGGCCGGGGAGCTGTTTTTT. Translation gives CASTRTGEVAGELFF.

The CDR3 DNA reads TGTGCCTGGAGGTGGGGGGGAGGCTATGGCTACACCTTC. Translation: CAWRWGGGYGYTF. The chain carries TRBV30 and TRBJ1-2; tentative D call: TRBD1 (5 bases). Trimming left V 3 bases short and J 4 bases short, with 12 bases between. Germline values: CDR1 GTSNPN, CDR2 SVGIG (reference sequence). The CDR3 runs 13 residues. Based on the CDR3 plus reference TRBV30 and TRBJ1-2, the full variable domain is SQTIHQWPATLVQPVGSPLSLECTVEGTSNPNLYWYRQAAGRGLQLLFYSVGIGQISSEVPQNLSASRPQDRQFILSSKKLLLSDSGFYLCAWRWGGGYGYTFGSGTRLTVV.

The V and J genes are TRBV9 and TRBJ1-5; possibly TRBD1 for D (6 bases). V dropped 3 bases and J dropped 0 bases, with 10 bases sitting between them. The length of the CDR3 is 15 residues. The V gene's germline CDR1 is SGDLS and CDR2 YYNGEE. The CDR3 region is CASSEGGYSNQPQHF. CDR3 nucleotides: TGTGCCAGCAGCGAGGGGGGTTATAGCAATCAGCCCCAGCATTTT.

The V call is TRBV18, the J call TRBJ1-2; 9 positions match TRBD1. Germline V CDR1 and CDR2: KGHSH, LQKENI. This CDR3 has 16 residues. The V gene end was trimmed by 3 bases and the J gene end by 6 bases; junction bases not matched to a gene: 11. CDR3 DNA sequence: TGTGCCAGCTCACCCTTCGCCGGGACAGGGCTTGATGGCTACACCTTC. Protein: CASSPFAGTGLDGYTF. Variable domain in full (rest from reference TRBV18 and TRBJ1-2): NAGVMQNPRHLVRRRGQEARLRCSPMKGHSHVYWYRQLPEEGLKFMVYLQKENIIDESGMPKERFSAEFPKEGPSILRIQQVVRGDSAAYFCASSPFAGTGLDGYTFGSGTRLTVV.

This sequence joins TRBV20-1 and TRBJ2-7; either TRBD1 or TRBD2 may fit D (5 bases each). V was trimmed by 5 bases and J by 10 bases, leaving 15 bases between them. From germline, CDR1 is DFQATT and CDR2 SNEGSKA (reference sequence). The CDR3 covers 11 residues. The CDR3 loop is CSAGDPSFQYF. The CDR3 nucleotides are TGCAGTGCTGGGGACCCTTCTTTCCAGTACTTC.

This chain links TRBV6-4 with TRBJ2-1; TRBD2 agrees at 9 bases. The CDR3 consists of 15 residues. V trimming: 4 bases; J trimming: 6 bases; junction bases outside the gene matches: 7. The V gene's germline CDR1 is MRHNA and CDR2 SNTAGT. The CDR3 coding sequence is TGTGCCAGCAGTGCGAAAGCGGGAGGCTCCAATGAGCAGTTCTTC. Protein: CASSAKAGGSNEQFF.

The chain has TRBV27 and TRBJ2-7; no clear D gene. This CDR3 has 17 amino acids. CDR1 MNHEY and CDR2 SMNVEV come from the germline V gene (reference sequence). The germline V and J ends were trimmed by 4 bases and 0 bases, with 19 bases remaining between them. The DNA for the CDR3 is TGTGCCAGCAGTTCCTACTCGGACGCCCCGAGCTCCTACGAGCAGTACTTC. Its translation: CASSSYSDAPSSYEQYF.

This clone turned up a few times. The V call is TRBV11-3, the J call TRBJ1-2; 9 bases line up with TRBD1. V shed 1 base and J 6 bases; nucleotides not matched to a gene: 6. The CDR3 extends over 15 amino acids. CDR1 and CDR2 from the germline V gene are SGHNT and YENEEA. CDR3: CASSLAFGTGNGYTF. The CDR3 coding sequence is TGTGCCAGCAGCTTAGCCTTCGGGACAGGGAATGGCTACACCTTC.